The 29 T cell receptor beta chains listed next were all sequenced from one sample in a study of cytomegalovirus exposure and HLA in healthy donors. Assay: immunoSEQ multiplex PCR; the TCRdb copy retains only in-frame clones and omits some. The data hold more than 300,000 clones, with 80% to 90% observed a single time. The sequencing sample was made of PBMCs. All receptors come from a woman under 30 in good health and CMV-seronegative.

The J gene is TRBJ2-7, the V gene TRBV7-6; tentative D call: TRBD1 (5 bases). Germline loops: CDR1 SGHVS, CDR2 FNYEAQ. V lost 4 bases and J lost 4, with 14 bases in between. The CDR3 has 14 residues. The CDR3 DNA sequence: TGTGCCAGCAGCTCCCAGGGAATAGGATACGAGCAGTACTTC. Its protein is CASSSQGIGYEQYF.

This sequence joins TRBV4-2 and TRBJ2-7, with D possibly being TRBD2 (7 bases). The CDR3 has 14 amino acids. V was trimmed by 0 bases and J by 4 bases, leaving 10 bases between them. Per germline, CDR1 LGHNA and CDR2 YNFKEQ. CDR3 region: CASSQERGPYEQYF. The CDR3 nucleotides are TGTGCCAGCAGCCAAGAGCGGGGGCCGTACGAGCAGTACTTC.

The chain has TRBV12-5 and TRBJ1-1; a weak D match, TRBD1 (6 bases). The CDR3 sequence is 13 residues long. In germline, CDR1 is LGHNT, CDR2 FRNRAP. V was shortened by 7 bases and J by 10 bases, with 19 bases between the two germline ends. The CDR3 loop is CASALDRSLRAFF. CDR3 DNA sequence: TGTGCTAGTGCCCTAGACAGGTCTCTGAGAGCTTTCTTT.

This clone has only one observation. The chain combines TRBV5-1 with TRBJ1-2; D is perhaps TRBD1 (6 bases). V was trimmed by 2 bases and J by 3 bases, leaving 11 bases between them. CDR3 length: 14 amino acids. Germline-derived CDR1 and CDR2 are SGHRS and YFSETQ. This chain's CDR3 is CASSFGGPDYGYTF. The DNA for the CDR3 is TGCGCCAGCAGCTTTGGGGGCCCGGACTATGGCTACACCTTC.

This chain joins TRBV28 and TRBJ1-3; D may be TRBD1 (5 bases). This CDR3 is built from 17 residues. Trimming left V 1 base short and J 3 bases short, with 16 bases between. Germline lookup yields CDR1 MDHEN and CDR2 SYDVKM. The CDR3 nucleotides are TGTGCCAGCAGTTTATCGGGACTGGGGGAACGTGGAAACACCATATATTTT. Encoded protein: CASSLSGLGERGNTIYF.

The gene calls are TRBV4-1 and TRBJ2-1; 9 bases are a match to TRBD2. The CDR3 covers 17 residues. J lost 2 bases, V lost 0 bases, and 5 bases had no gene match. CDR1 MGHRA and CDR2 YSYEKL come from the germline V gene. This chain's CDR3 is CASSQDSTSGPYNEQFF. CDR3 DNA: TGCGCCAGCAGCCAAGATTCCACTAGCGGGCCCTACAATGAGCAGTTCTTC.

The chain has TRBV27 and TRBJ2-2; D is perhaps TRBD2 (5 bases). This CDR3 has 15 amino acids. Germline V gene data show CDR1 as MNHEY and CDR2 as SMNVEV (reference sequence). The germline V and J ends were trimmed by 1 base and 4 bases, with 10 bases remaining between them. CDR3 nucleotide sequence: TGTGCCAGCAGTTTATTAACAGAGGGCACCGGGGAGCTGTTTTTT. This codes for CASSLLTEGTGELFF.

The CDR3 coding sequence is TGTGCCAGCAGTTACTCTAAGGGACAGGGGCCCGGGGAGCTGTTTTTT. It encodes CASSYSKGQGPGELFF. The chain has TRBV28 and TRBJ2-2; 10 bases are shared with TRBD1. The germline V gene encodes CDR1 MDHEN and CDR2 SYDVKM. The ends lost 4 bases at V and 6 bases at J; junction bases unmatched: 8. The length of the CDR3 is 16 residues.

The chain couples TRBV29-1 to TRBJ2-1; TRBD2 agrees at 9 bases. Germline CDR1 and CDR2: SQVTM and ANQGSEA. The trim removed 7 bases at V and 3 bases at J, leaving 7 bases unmatched. The CDR3 is 14 residues long. Here the CDR3 reads CSALSGGFYNEQFF. CDR3 DNA: TGCAGCGCACTTAGCGGGGGCTTCTACAATGAGCAGTTCTTC.

The chain links TRBV6-1 to TRBJ1-2, with 8 bases aligning to TRBD1. The junction had 12 bases not matched to a gene; V was cut back by 6 bases and J by 6 bases. Germline V CDR1 and CDR2: MNHNS, SASEGT. This CDR3 has 15 amino acids. CDR3 coding DNA: TGTGCCAGCAGGCCCGGGACAGGAGCGTTCGATGGCTACACCTTC. This encodes CASRPGTGAFDGYTF.

V and J are TRBV6-5 and TRBJ2-7; 12 nucleotides line up with TRBD1. The CDR3 extends over 15 amino acids. Germline CDR1 and CDR2: MNHEY and SVGAGI. J was trimmed by 3 bases and V by 5 bases; bases with no gene match: 5. CDR3 sequence (DNA): TGTGCCAGCAGTCCCGGGACAGGGGGCGGCTACGAGCAGTACTTC. Encoded protein: CASSPGTGGGYEQYF.

V is TRBV6-6 and J is TRBJ2-1, with TRBD1 matching 9 bases. Germline values: CDR1 MNHNY, CDR2 SVGAGI (reference sequence). The V and J ends lost 4 bases and 7 bases, in that order; junction bases with no gene match: 8. The CDR3 totals 15 residues. The CDR3 here is CASSSQGAPGNEQFF. CDR3 nucleotides: TGTGCCAGCAGTTCACAGGGGGCGCCGGGGAATGAGCAGTTCTTC.

The rearrangement joins TRBV10-3 to TRBJ1-5, with TRBD1 identical over 9 bases. The V gene's germline CDR1 is ENHRY and CDR2 SYGVKD. V dropped 10 bases and J dropped 7; count of bases not matched to a gene: 8. The CDR3 runs 13 residues. The CDR3 DNA sequence: TGTGCCACTGGACAGGGGAAAGACCAGCCCCAGCATTTT. Its translation is CATGQGKDQPQHF.

The chain carries TRBV4-1 and TRBJ2-7, with a weak D call TRBD1 (6 bases). The ends were cut back, 1 base at V and 3 bases at J, with 16 bases in the middle. This CDR3 contains 16 residues. Germline V gives CDR1 MGHRA, CDR2 YSYEKL. The CDR3 DNA is TGCGCCAGCAGCCAAGCGACAGGCCAGGCCCTCTACGAGCAGTACTTC. Its translation: CASSQATGQALYEQYF.

V and J are TRBV7-7 and TRBJ1-2; the D gene is possibly TRBD1 (6 bases). The CDR3 is 10 residues long. The ends were cut back, 10 bases at V and 9 bases at J, with 12 bases in the middle. Germline CDR1 SSHAT, CDR2 FNYEAQ (reference sequence). CDR3 sequence reads: CATVQGSYTF. CDR3 nucleotide sequence: TGTGCCACGGTACAGGGAAGCTACACCTTC.

V is TRBV5-6 and J is TRBJ1-5; the match to TRBD1 covers 7 bases. The germline V gene encodes CDR1 SGHDT and CDR2 YYEEEE. The CDR3 length is 16 residues. After removal of 1 base from V and 6 bases from J, the junction contained 10 bases not matched to a gene. The CDR3, as DNA: TGTGCCAGCAGCTTGAAGGGACAGCTAACAAGTCAGCCCCAGCATTTT. This encodes CASSLKGQLTSQPQHF.

V is TRBV28 and J is TRBJ2-6; 9 nucleotides match TRBD1. Germline assignment: CDR1 MDHEN and CDR2 SYDVKM. The CDR3 loop spans 18 amino acids. Unmatched junction bases numbered 8, after V lost 4 bases and J lost 1 base. The CDR3 protein is CASSSPGQGASGANVLTF. The CDR3 bases are TGTGCCAGCAGTTCACCGGGACAGGGCGCGTCTGGGGCCAACGTCCTGACTTTC.

V and J are TRBV7-9 and TRBJ2-7; the match to TRBD1 covers 7 bases. This CDR3 spans 15 amino acids. V shed 6 bases and J 2 bases; nucleotides not matched to a gene: 10. CDR1 SEHNR and CDR2 FQNEAQ come from the germline V gene (reference sequence). The CDR3 spells CASRPRTGSPYEQYF. CDR3 DNA: TGTGCCAGCAGACCTCGGACAGGAAGTCCCTACGAGCAGTACTTC.

The J gene is TRBJ1-3, the V gene TRBV28, with 7 bases that match TRBD1. The V segment lost 2 bases and the J segment 8 bases; nucleotides outside the gene matches: 6. This CDR3 has 14 amino acids. Germline-derived CDR1 and CDR2 are MDHEN and SYDVKM. CDR3 coding DNA: TGTGCCAGCAGTTTAAGACAGGGCGGGGACACCATATATTTT. This gives the protein CASSLRQGGDTIYF.

The chain recombines TRBV19 with TRBJ1-3; D is perhaps TRBD1 (6 bases). Trimming stripped 3 bases from V and 2 bases from J, with 20 bases between. Germline lookup yields CDR1 LNHDA and CDR2 SQIVND (reference sequence). This CDR3 is built from 18 residues. CDR3 DNA sequence: TGTGCCAGTAGTATGGGTCCGGCCAGGGGATCAGCTGGAAACACCATATATTTT. It specifies CASSMGPARGSAGNTIYF.

The chain joins TRBV6-5 to TRBJ1-2; D perhaps matches TRBD1 (6 bases). In germline, CDR1 is MNHEY, CDR2 SVGAGI. This CDR3 is built from 14 residues. Trimming removed 0 bases from V and 7 bases from J, with 12 bases in between. The CDR3 sequence: CASSYSRGGTGYTF. The CDR3 bases are TGTGCCAGCAGTTACTCACGAGGGGGAACTGGCTACACCTTC.

This chain connects TRBV4-1 to TRBJ1-1; possible D gene TRBD1, 6 bases. Trimming shortened V by 1 base and J by 5 bases, and 17 bases separated the two germline ends. Germline CDR1 is MGHRA and CDR2 is YSYEKL. The CDR3 extends over 16 amino acids. The CDR3 DNA follows: TGCGCCAGCAGCCAAGTTTGGGGGCCGAAGAAAACTGAAGCTTTCTTT. Translated: CASSQVWGPKKTEAFF.

The rearrangement joins TRBV27 to TRBJ2-2; 12 bases line up with TRBD2. Germline lookup yields CDR1 MNHEY and CDR2 SMNVEV (reference sequence). The CDR3 is 17 amino acids. The V and J ends lost 2 bases and 5 bases, in that order; junction bases with no gene match: 6. CDR3 sequence: CASSLRRLAGGTGELFF. DNA of the CDR3: TGTGCCAGCAGTTTAAGACGTCTAGCGGGAGGGACCGGGGAGCTGTTTTTT.

This clone has only one observation. The chain recombines TRBV9 with TRBJ2-7, with D tentatively TRBD2 (5 bases). CDR3 length: 15 residues. Germline V gene sequence: CDR1 SGDLS, CDR2 YYNGEE. V lost 5 bases, J lost 7 bases, and 22 bases lay in between. CDR3 region: CASSSVGSPLVEQYF. CDR3 in DNA: TGTGCCAGCAGTAGCGTAGGGTCCCCCTTGGTAGAGCAGTACTTC.

This rearrangement joins TRBV29-1 to TRBJ2-7; 10 bases agree with TRBD1. The V gene's germline CDR1 is SQVTM and CDR2 ANQGSEA. CDR3 length: 13 amino acids. V trimming: 6 bases; J trimming: 6 bases; junction bases outside the gene matches: 8. The CDR3 region is CSVTGTGDLEQYF. The CDR3 DNA sequence: TGCAGCGTGACCGGGACAGGGGACCTCGAGCAGTACTTC.

This chain links TRBV7-2 with TRBJ2-7; TRBD2 matches 8 bases. The V and J ends lost 4 bases and 7 bases, in that order; junction bases with no gene match: 12. The CDR3 has 15 residues. Germline values: CDR1 SGHTA, CDR2 FQGNSA. The CDR3 loop is CASSSDGAGVREQYF. The CDR3 DNA follows: TGTGCCAGCAGCTCGGATGGAGCGGGAGTGAGGGAGCAGTACTTC. The full variable domain, rest sourced from reference TRBV7-2 and TRBJ2-7, is GAGVSQSPSNKVTEKGKDVELRCDPISGHTALYWYRQSLGQGLEFLIYFQGNSAPDKSGLPSDRFSAERTGGSVSTLTIQRTQQEDSAVYLCASSSDGAGVREQYFGPGTRLTVT.

The chain uses TRBV18 and TRBJ2-7; weak D call: TRBD2 (6 bases). V lost 2 bases and J 2 bases, leaving 7 bases between the germline ends. The CDR3 length is 13 residues. The germline V gene has CDR1 KGHSH and CDR2 LQKENI. CDR3 amino acids: CASSPGGTYEQYF. CDR3 nucleotides: TGTGCCAGCTCACCAGGGGGGACCTACGAGCAGTACTTC.

This chain links TRBV18 with TRBJ2-1, with 11 positions matching TRBD2. Germline V gene data show CDR1 as KGHSH and CDR2 as LQKENI. Germline trimming cut 3 bases from V and 5 bases from J; bases unmatched to any gene: 6. The CDR3 runs to 16 residues. CDR3 loop: CASSPNLAGGNNEQFF. DNA of the CDR3: TGTGCCAGCTCACCGAACCTAGCGGGGGGAAACAATGAGCAGTTCTTC.

The chain is built from TRBV27 and TRBJ1-5, with no clear D. Germline loops: CDR1 MNHEY, CDR2 SMNVEV (reference sequence). The ends were cut back, 1 base at V and 5 bases at J, with 12 bases in the middle. The CDR3 covers 15 residues. The CDR3 protein is CASSLWAARDQPQHF. The CDR3 coding sequence is TGTGCCAGCAGTTTATGGGCAGCAAGAGATCAGCCCCAGCATTTT.